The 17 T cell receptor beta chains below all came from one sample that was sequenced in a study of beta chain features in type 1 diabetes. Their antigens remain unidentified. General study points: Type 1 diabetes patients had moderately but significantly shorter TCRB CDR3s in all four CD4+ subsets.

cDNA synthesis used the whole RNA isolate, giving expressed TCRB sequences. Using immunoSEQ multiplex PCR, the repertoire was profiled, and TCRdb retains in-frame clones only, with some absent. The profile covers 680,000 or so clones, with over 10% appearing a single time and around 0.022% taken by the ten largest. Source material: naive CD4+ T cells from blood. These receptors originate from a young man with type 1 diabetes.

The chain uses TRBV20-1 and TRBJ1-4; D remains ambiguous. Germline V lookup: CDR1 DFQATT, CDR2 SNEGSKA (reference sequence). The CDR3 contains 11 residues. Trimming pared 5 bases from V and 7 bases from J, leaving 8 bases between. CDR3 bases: TGCAGTGCTGGGCGACTTGAAAAACTGTTTTTT. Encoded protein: CSAGRLEKLFF.

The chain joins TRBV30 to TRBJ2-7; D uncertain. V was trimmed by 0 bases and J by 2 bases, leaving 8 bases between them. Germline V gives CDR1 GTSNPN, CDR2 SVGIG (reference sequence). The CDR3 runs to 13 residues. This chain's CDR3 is CAWSVGLTYEQYF. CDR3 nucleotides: TGTGCCTGGAGTGTGGGTCTCACCTACGAGCAGTACTTC.

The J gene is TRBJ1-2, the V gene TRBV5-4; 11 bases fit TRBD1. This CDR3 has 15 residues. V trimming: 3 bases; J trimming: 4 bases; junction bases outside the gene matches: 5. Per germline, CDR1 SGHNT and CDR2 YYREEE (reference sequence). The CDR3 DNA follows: TGTGCCAGCAGCTCGGGACAGGGGGGCTTCTATGGCTACACCTTC. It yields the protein CASSSGQGGFYGYTF. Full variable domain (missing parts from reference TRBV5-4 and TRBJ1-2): ETGVTQSPTHLIKTRGQQVTLRCSSQSGHNTVSWYQQALGQGPQFIFQYYREEENGRGNFPPRFSGLQFPNYSSELNVNALELDDSALYLCASSSGQGGFYGYTFGSGTRLTVV.

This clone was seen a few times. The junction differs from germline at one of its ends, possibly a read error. This CDR3 reads CAWSPESGTGGF. For the CDR3, the DNA is TGTGCCTGGAGTCCAGAATCGGGGACAGGGGGCTTC. The chain uses TRBV30 and TRBJ1-2; 11 nucleotides line up with TRBD1. The germline V gene encodes CDR1 GTSNPN and CDR2 SVGIG (reference sequence). The CDR3 length is 12 residues.

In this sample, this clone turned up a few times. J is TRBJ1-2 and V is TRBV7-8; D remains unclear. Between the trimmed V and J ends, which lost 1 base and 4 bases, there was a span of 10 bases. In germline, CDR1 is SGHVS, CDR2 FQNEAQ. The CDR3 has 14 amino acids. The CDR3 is CASSLVQELYGYTF. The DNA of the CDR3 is TGTGCCAGCAGCTTAGTTCAGGAACTCTATGGCTACACCTTC.

The CDR3 region is CASSLEGRHGYF. In DNA form, the CDR3 reads TGTGCCAGCAGCCTTGAGGGTCGCCACGGGTACTTC. V gene TRBV28 combines with J gene TRBJ2-7; D is perhaps TRBD2 (5 bases). This CDR3 has 12 residues. CDR1 is MDHEN, CDR2 SYDVKM, per germline. Trimming removed 6 bases from V and 12 bases from J, with 18 bases in between.

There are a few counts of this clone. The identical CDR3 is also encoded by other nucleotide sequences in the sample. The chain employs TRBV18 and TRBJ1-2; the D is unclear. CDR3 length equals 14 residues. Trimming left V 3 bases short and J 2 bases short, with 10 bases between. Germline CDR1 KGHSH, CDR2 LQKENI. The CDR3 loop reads CASSPQDGNYGYTF. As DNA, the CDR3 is TGTGCCAGCTCACCGCAAGACGGAAACTATGGCTACACCTTC.

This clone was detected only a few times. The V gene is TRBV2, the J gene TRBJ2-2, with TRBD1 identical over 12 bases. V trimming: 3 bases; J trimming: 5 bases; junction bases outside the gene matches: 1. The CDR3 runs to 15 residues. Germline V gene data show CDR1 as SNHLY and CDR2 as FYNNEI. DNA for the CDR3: TGTGCCAGCAGTGAGGGACAGGGGGCTACCGGGGAGCTGTTTTTT. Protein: CASSEGQGATGELFF.

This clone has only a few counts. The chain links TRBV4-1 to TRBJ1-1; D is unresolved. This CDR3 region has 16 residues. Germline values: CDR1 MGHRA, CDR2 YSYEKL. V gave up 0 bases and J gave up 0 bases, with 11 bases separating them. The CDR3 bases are TGCGCCAGCAGCCAAGATTTTGTACCTATGAACACTGAAGCTTTCTTT. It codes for CASSQDFVPMNTEAFF.

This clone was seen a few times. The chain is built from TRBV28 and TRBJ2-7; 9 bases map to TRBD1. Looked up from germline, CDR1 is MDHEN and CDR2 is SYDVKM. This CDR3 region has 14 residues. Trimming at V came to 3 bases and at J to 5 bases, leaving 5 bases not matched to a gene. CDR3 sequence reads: CASSFGTGHNEQYF. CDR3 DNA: TGTGCCAGCAGTTTCGGGACAGGGCACAACGAGCAGTACTTC. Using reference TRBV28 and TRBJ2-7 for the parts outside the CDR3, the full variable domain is DVKVTQSSRYLVKRTGEKVFLECVQDMDHENMFWYRQDPGLGLRLIYFSYDVKMKEKGDIPEGYSVSREKKERFSLILESASTNQTSMYLCASSFGTGHNEQYFGPGTRLTVT.

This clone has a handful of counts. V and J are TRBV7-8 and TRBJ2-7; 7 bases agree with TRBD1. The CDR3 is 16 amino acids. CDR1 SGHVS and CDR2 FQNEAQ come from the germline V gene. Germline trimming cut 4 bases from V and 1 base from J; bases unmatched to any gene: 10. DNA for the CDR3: TGTGCCAGCAGCTCCGAATCGACAGGGAGATCCTACGAGCAGTACTTC. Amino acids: CASSSESTGRSYEQYF.

CDR3 nucleotides: TGTGCCAGCAGCTTAAGGGCAGGCGGAGAGACCCAGTACTTC. Protein sequence: CASSLRAGGETQYF. This chain links TRBV7-3 with TRBJ2-5; D not certain. V was trimmed by 1 base and J by 4 bases, leaving 10 bases between them. The CDR3 spans 14 residues. The V gene's germline CDR1 is SGHTA and CDR2 FQGTGA.

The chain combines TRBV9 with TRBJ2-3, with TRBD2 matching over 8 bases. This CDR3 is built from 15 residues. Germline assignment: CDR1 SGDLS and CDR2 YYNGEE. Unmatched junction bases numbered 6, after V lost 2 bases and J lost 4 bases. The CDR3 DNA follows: TGTGCCAGCAGCGTCTTCGGGGGGGCCCCAGATACGCAGTATTTT. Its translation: CASSVFGGAPDTQYF.

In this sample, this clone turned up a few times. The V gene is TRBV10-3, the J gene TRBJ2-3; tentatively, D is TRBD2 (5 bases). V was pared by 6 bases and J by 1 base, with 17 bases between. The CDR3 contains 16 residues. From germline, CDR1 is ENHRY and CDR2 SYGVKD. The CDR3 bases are TGTGCCATCAGCCCGGGGATCTTCACGGGCACAGATACGCAGTATTTT. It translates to CAISPGIFTGTDTQYF.

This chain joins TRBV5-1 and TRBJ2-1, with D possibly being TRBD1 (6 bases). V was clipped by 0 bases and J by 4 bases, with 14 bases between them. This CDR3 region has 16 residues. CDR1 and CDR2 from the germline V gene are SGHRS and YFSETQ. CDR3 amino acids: CASSLEAGAKYNEQFF. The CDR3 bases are TGCGCCAGCAGCTTGGAGGCAGGGGCGAAGTACAATGAGCAGTTCTTC.

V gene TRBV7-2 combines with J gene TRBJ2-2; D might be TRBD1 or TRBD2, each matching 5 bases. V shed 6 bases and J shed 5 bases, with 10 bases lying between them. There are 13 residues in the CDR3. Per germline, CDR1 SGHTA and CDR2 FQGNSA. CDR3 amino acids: CASSPGRTGELFF. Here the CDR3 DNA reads TGTGCCAGCAGTCCGGGGCGGACCGGGGAGCTGTTTTTT.

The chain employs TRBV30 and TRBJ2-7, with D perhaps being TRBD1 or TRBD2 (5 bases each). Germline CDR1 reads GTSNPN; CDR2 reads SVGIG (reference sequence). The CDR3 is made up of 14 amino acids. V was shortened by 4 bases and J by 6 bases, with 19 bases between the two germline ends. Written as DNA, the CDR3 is TGTGCCTGGACTCCCGTCAGGGCAGGGAGCGAGCAGTACTTC. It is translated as CAWTPVRAGSEQYF. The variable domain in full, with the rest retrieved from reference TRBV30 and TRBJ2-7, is SQTIHQWPATLVQPVGSPLSLECTVEGTSNPNLYWYRQAAGRGLQLLFYSVGIGQISSEVPQNLSASRPQDRQFILSSKKLLLSDSGFYLCAWTPVRAGSEQYFGPGTRLTVT.